A selection of T cell receptor beta chains follows, all from one sample in a study of shared clonotypes between healthy human individuals. Profiling relied on immunoSEQ multiplex PCR, and the TCRdb table lists in-frame clones only, not all of them. Found here are about 490,000 clones, roughly 85% of them singletons; the top ten hold 10% to 15%. Source material: PBMCs. These receptors came from a woman aged 40-49 years in good health. Some clones in this sample may be carry-over from other donors' samples. Each CDR3 is given with its conserved first and last residue. Fields, in order: CDR3 length, J gene, V gene, CDR3 protein.

cdr3_length: 15; j_call: TRBJ2-7; v_call: TRBV4-1; cdr3_aa: CASSRVGQGRYEQYF
cdr3_length: 13; j_call: TRBJ2-5; v_call: TRBV5-1; cdr3_aa: CASSTEPVGTQYF
cdr3_length: 16; j_call: TRBJ1-5; v_call: TRBV7-8; cdr3_aa: CASSLGARGDAQPQHF
cdr3_length: 17; j_call: TRBJ2-7; v_call: TRBV5-6; cdr3_aa: CASSSGSGTGGSYEQYF
cdr3_length: 15; j_call: TRBJ1-5; v_call: TRBV7-2; cdr3_aa: CASSAQGSEGQPQHF
cdr3_length: 10; j_call: TRBJ2-1; v_call: TRBV5-8; cdr3_aa: CASLGNEQFF
cdr3_length: 13; j_call: TRBJ2-5; v_call: TRBV6-5; cdr3_aa: CASSPRREETQYF
cdr3_length: 16; j_call: TRBJ2-1; v_call: TRBV5-4; cdr3_aa: CASSSKLAGPQGEQFF
cdr3_length: 14; j_call: TRBJ2-7; v_call: TRBV14; cdr3_aa: CASSSAGEFYEQYF
cdr3_length: 11; j_call: TRBJ1-1; v_call: TRBV30; cdr3_aa: CAWSPPGRAFF
cdr3_length: 14; j_call: TRBJ1-4; v_call: TRBV4-2; cdr3_aa: CASSQGRAEEKLFF
cdr3_length: 14; j_call: TRBJ2-6; v_call: TRBV10-3; cdr3_aa: CAILPSSGANVLTF
cdr3_length: 16; j_call: TRBJ2-3; v_call: TRBV18; cdr3_aa: CASSPRVRRRTDTQYF
cdr3_length: 17; j_call: TRBJ2-5; v_call: TRBV15; cdr3_aa: CATSRVWPATYQETQYF
cdr3_length: 16; j_call: TRBJ2-2; v_call: TRBV7-6; cdr3_aa: CASSLMGGTNTGELFF
cdr3_length: 20; j_call: TRBJ2-1; v_call: TRBV7-6; cdr3_aa: CASSPLPAAGGPSSYNEQFF
cdr3_length: 16; j_call: TRBJ2-7; v_call: TRBV6-6; cdr3_aa: CASSYSRQGASYEQYF
cdr3_length: 14; j_call: TRBJ1-1; v_call: TRBV30; cdr3_aa: CAGSKGPRNTEAFF
cdr3_length: 14; j_call: TRBJ2-1; v_call: TRBV10-2; cdr3_aa: CASSVRTHRDEQFF
cdr3_length: 15; j_call: TRBJ2-2; v_call: TRBV4-2; cdr3_aa: CASSQDYAGSGELFF
cdr3_length: 15; j_call: TRBJ2-7; v_call: TRBV6-1; cdr3_aa: CASSGQLGSGYEQYF